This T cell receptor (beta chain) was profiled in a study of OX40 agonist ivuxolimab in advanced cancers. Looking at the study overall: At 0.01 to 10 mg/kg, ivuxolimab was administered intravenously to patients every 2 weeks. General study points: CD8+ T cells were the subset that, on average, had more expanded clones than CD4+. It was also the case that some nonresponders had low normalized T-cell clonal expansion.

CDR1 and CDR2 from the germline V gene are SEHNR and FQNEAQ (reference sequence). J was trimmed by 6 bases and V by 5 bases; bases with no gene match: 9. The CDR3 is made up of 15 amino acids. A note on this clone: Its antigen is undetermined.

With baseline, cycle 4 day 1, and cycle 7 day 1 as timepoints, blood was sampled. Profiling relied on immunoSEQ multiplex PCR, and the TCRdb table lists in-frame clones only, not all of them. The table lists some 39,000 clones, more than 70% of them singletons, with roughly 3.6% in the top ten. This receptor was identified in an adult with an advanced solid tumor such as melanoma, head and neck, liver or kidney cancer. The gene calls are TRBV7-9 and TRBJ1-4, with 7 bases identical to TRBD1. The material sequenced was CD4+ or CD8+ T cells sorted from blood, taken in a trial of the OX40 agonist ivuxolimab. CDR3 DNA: TGTGCCAGCAGCGATTACAGGGGCCGGGATGAAAAACTGTTTTTT. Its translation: CASSDYRGRDEKLFF.